Below, 32 T cell receptor beta chains from the same sample are listed, as sequenced in a study of control samples from healthy donors and cancer patients. Assay: immunoSEQ multiplex PCR; the TCRdb copy retains only in-frame clones and omits some. The table records just over 90,000 clones, 85% to 90% of them present only once. What was sequenced was blood. The receptors stem from a woman between 45 and 65 years old in good health.

The chain combines TRBV5-6 with TRBJ2-3; weak D call: TRBD1 (5 bases). Germline lookup yields CDR1 SGHDT and CDR2 YYEEEE. CDR3 length: 16 residues. V was clipped by 0 bases and J by 2 bases, with 13 bases between them. The CDR3 nucleotides are TGTGCCAGCAGCTTGGCTTTCAGGGCCTTCACAGATACGCAGTATTTT. It yields the protein CASSLAFRAFTDTQYF.

V and J are TRBV3-1 (or the pseudogene TRBV3-2) and TRBJ2-1; perhaps TRBD2 as D (6 bases). V was shortened by 4 bases and J by 9 bases, with 13 bases between the two germline ends. Germline V gene sequence: CDR1 LGHDT, CDR2 YNNKEL (reference sequence). The CDR3 contains 13 residues. The CDR3 here is CASSPRTGVEQFF. Here the CDR3 DNA reads TGTGCCAGCAGCCCCCGGACGGGGGTTGAGCAGTTCTTC.

The chain combines TRBV11-3 with TRBJ2-6; no firm D call. Trimming cost V 6 bases and J 4 bases, with 16 bases left between them. Per germline, CDR1 SGHNT and CDR2 YENEEA. The CDR3 has 16 residues. CDR3 residues: CASRKDPRSGANVLTF. The CDR3 DNA follows: TGTGCCAGCAGGAAGGACCCAAGGAGCGGGGCCAACGTCCTGACTTTC.

V and J are TRBV5-6 and TRBJ2-1; D might be TRBD2 (7 bases). CDR1 and CDR2 from the germline V gene are SGHDT and YYEEEE. Deletions cut 5 bases from V and 8 bases from J, with 26 bases between. CDR3 length: 17 residues. The CDR3 region is CASRPGGRGSNLDEQFF. CDR3 in DNA: TGTGCCAGCAGGCCCGGGGGGCGGGGATCGAACTTAGATGAGCAGTTCTTC.

This chain links TRBV19 with TRBJ1-2; 10 nucleotides line up with TRBD1. The CDR3 is 15 amino acids. With V trimmed by 6 bases and J by 6 bases, 10 bases remained unmatched. The V gene's germline CDR1 is LNHDA and CDR2 SQIVND (reference sequence). The CDR3 spells CASRHDRGREDGYTF. Written as DNA, the CDR3 is TGTGCCAGTAGGCACGACAGGGGGCGCGAGGATGGCTACACCTTC.

The rearrangement uses TRBV20-1 and TRBJ2-7; D gene uncertain. This CDR3 spans 11 amino acids. Germline V CDR1 and CDR2: DFQATT, SNEGSKA (reference sequence). Between the trimmed V and J ends, which lost 2 bases and 3 bases, there was a span of 5 bases. The CDR3 bases are TGCAGTGCTAGAAGTGGCTACGAGCAGTACTTC. This gives the protein CSARSGYEQYF.

CDR3 DNA: TGTGCCAGCAGCCAAGTGGCGCTCTATGGCTACACCTTC. This translates into CASSQVALYGYTF. This chain joins TRBV14 and TRBJ1-2; D call uncertain. CDR1 is SGHDN and CDR2 is FVKESK in the germline V gene. Trimming left V 1 base short and J 4 bases short, with 7 bases between. The CDR3 is made up of 13 amino acids.

The V call is TRBV7-3, the J call TRBJ2-1; D is unclear. Trimming left V 2 bases short and J 4 bases short, with 12 bases between. Germline CDR1 and CDR2: SGHTA and FQGTGA. CDR3 length: 15 amino acids. CDR3 in DNA: TGTGCCAGCAGCTTATATCTAGACCGATACAATGAGCAGTTCTTC. Residues: CASSLYLDRYNEQFF.

V and J are TRBV4-3 and TRBJ2-6, with D hard to call. This CDR3 comprises 16 residues. Trimming stripped 4 bases from V and 0 bases from J, with 10 bases between. The germline gives CDR1 LGHNA, CDR2 YSLEER. CDR3 region: CASSPGSLSGANVLTF. CDR3 DNA: TGCGCCAGCAGCCCCGGCAGTCTCTCTGGGGCCAACGTCCTGACTTTC.

The rearrangement uses TRBV11-2 and TRBJ1-4; D ambiguous. Trimming shortened V by 5 bases and J by 5 bases, and 18 bases separated the two germline ends. Germline CDR1 is SGHAT and CDR2 is FQNNGV. This CDR3 is 16 amino acids long. The CDR3 loop is CASSISIMDGNEKLFF. The CDR3, as DNA: TGTGCCAGCAGCATCTCTATCATGGACGGAAATGAAAAACTGTTTTTT.

This clone is a singleton in its sample. The rearrangement uses TRBV5-1 and TRBJ1-1; maybe TRBD1 (5 bases). The CDR3 totals 14 residues. The V gene's germline CDR1 is SGHRS and CDR2 YFSETQ. Trimming took off 3 bases at V and 1 base at J, with 10 bases between the two ends. Here the CDR3 reads CASSSRAGNTEAFF. CDR3 sequence (DNA): TGCGCCAGCAGCTCCAGGGCTGGGAACACTGAAGCTTTCTTT.

The rearrangement joins TRBV6-5 to TRBJ2-2; D not certain. Looked up from germline, CDR1 is MNHEY and CDR2 is SVGAGI. The CDR3 runs 15 residues. Trimming left V 0 bases short and J 0 bases short, with 5 bases between. CDR3 residues: CASSYSTANTGELFF. CDR3 in DNA: TGTGCCAGCAGTTACTCGACCGCGAACACCGGGGAGCTGTTTTTT.

The rearrangement links TRBV27 to TRBJ1-1; D uncertain. The CDR3 has 14 amino acids. CDR1 is MNHEY, CDR2 SMNVEV, per germline (reference sequence). Trimming stripped 8 bases from V and 5 bases from J, with 18 bases between. Written as DNA, the CDR3 is TGTGCCAGCGCCCCCGAGGCAGGTGGGACTGAAGCTTTCTTT. This encodes CASAPEAGGTEAFF.

The rearrangement links TRBV18 to TRBJ2-5; D gene uncertain. V was pared by 2 bases and J by 5 bases, with 9 bases between. Per germline, CDR1 KGHSH and CDR2 LQKENI. The CDR3 length is 13 residues. This chain's CDR3 is CASSPLEVETQYF. The CDR3 region has the DNA TGTGCCAGCTCACCATTGGAAGTGGAGACCCAGTACTTC.

This chain uses TRBV4-2 with TRBJ2-5; either TRBD1 or TRBD2 may supply D (5 bases each). The CDR3 consists of 17 residues. The germline V gene has CDR1 LGHNA and CDR2 YNFKEQ. The ends were cut back, 0 bases at V and 4 bases at J, with 18 bases in the middle. CDR3: CASSQDLGGQGTETQYF. CDR3 sequence (DNA): TGTGCCAGCAGCCAAGATCTAGGTGGGCAAGGGACAGAGACCCAGTACTTC.

The chain uses TRBV24-1 and TRBJ2-7; no clear D. CDR1 and CDR2 from the germline V gene are KGHDR and SFDVKD. The germline V and J ends were trimmed by 0 bases and 3 bases, with 11 bases remaining between them. CDR3 size: 15 residues. The CDR3 loop is CATSDLESPFYEQYF. CDR3 bases: TGTGCCACCAGTGATTTGGAGAGCCCCTTCTACGAGCAGTACTTC.

This clone came up a few times. The chain joins TRBV18 to TRBJ1-2; the D gene is possibly TRBD1 (6 bases). The CDR3 sequence is 17 residues long. Germline values: CDR1 KGHSH, CDR2 LQKENI. V was cut by 5 bases and J by 4 bases, with 23 bases left in between. The CDR3 nucleotides read TGTGCCAGCTCATCAATCAGGGGATCCGGTACTGTCTATGGCTACACCTTC. This sequence encodes CASSSIRGSGTVYGYTF.

The chain carries TRBV11-2 and TRBJ1-1, with TRBD1 as a possible D gene (5 bases). CDR1 and CDR2 from the germline V gene are SGHAT and FQNNGV. There are 13 residues in the CDR3. V lost 4 bases, J lost 11 bases, and 17 bases lay in between. The CDR3 protein is CASSSRMGGGAFF. CDR3 sequence (DNA): TGTGCCAGCAGCTCCAGGATGGGGGGTGGGGCTTTCTTT.

The chain combines TRBV4-2 with TRBJ1-4; TRBD1 agrees at 7 bases. V lost 0 bases and J lost 5; bases outside the gene matches: 3. The V gene's germline CDR1 is LGHNA and CDR2 YNFKEQ. The CDR3 has 15 residues. CDR3 nucleotide sequence: TGTGCCAGCAGCCAAGATTCACAGGGGAATGAAAAACTGTTTTTT. Its translation is CASSQDSQGNEKLFF.

The J gene is TRBJ2-2, the V gene TRBV19; no firm D call. V shed 2 bases and J shed 0 bases, with 10 bases lying between them. Germline CDR1 is LNHDA and CDR2 is SQIVND (reference sequence). The CDR3 contains 16 residues. The CDR3 region is CASSIFSITNTGELFF. The DNA of the CDR3 is TGTGCCAGTAGTATATTCAGCATAACGAACACCGGGGAGCTGTTTTTT.

V and J are TRBV25-1 and TRBJ2-3; D is perhaps TRBD2 (5 bases). The V gene's germline CDR1 is MGHDK and CDR2 SYGVNS. The CDR3 has 16 residues. The V end lost 5 bases, the J end lost 0 bases, and 15 bases lay between the germline ends. CDR3 in DNA: TGTGCCAGCAGTAGTTACGGGGTCCGGAGCACAGATACGCAGTATTTT. The encoded protein is CASSSYGVRSTDTQYF.

This chain joins TRBV4-1 and TRBJ1-2, with a possible D match to TRBD1 (5 bases). Trimming took 2 bases from V and 4 from J, leaving 8 bases between them. The germline gives CDR1 MGHRA, CDR2 YSYEKL. This CDR3 comprises 13 residues. The CDR3 DNA is TGCGCCAGCAGCCAACAGGGATTCTATGGCTACACCTTC. This sequence encodes CASSQQGFYGYTF.

V gene TRBV7-2 combines with J gene TRBJ1-1, with 7 bases aligning to TRBD1. CDR1 and CDR2 from the germline V gene are SGHTA and FQGNSA. Trimming at V came to 5 bases and at J to 1 base, leaving 7 bases not matched to a gene. The CDR3 consists of 15 residues. CDR3 amino acids: CASSPDYRGNTEAFF. The DNA for the CDR3 is TGTGCCAGCAGCCCAGACTACAGGGGGAACACTGAAGCTTTCTTT.

CDR3 loop: CSVAQSSNTEAFF. Written as DNA, the CDR3 is TGCAGCGTTGCCCAGTCCTCGAACACTGAAGCTTTCTTT. This chain links TRBV29-1 with TRBJ1-1; D is unclear. The CDR3 runs 13 residues. Germline V gives CDR1 SQVTM, CDR2 ANQGSEA. Trimming cost V 4 bases and J 1 base, with 10 bases left between them. Based on the CDR3 plus reference TRBV29-1 and TRBJ1-1, the full variable domain is SAVISQKPSRDICQRGTSLTIQCQVDSQVTMMFWYRQQPGQSLTLIATANQGSEATYESGFVIDKFPISRPNLTFSTLTVSNMSPEDSSIYLCSVAQSSNTEAFFGQGTRLTVV.

This clone was seen just once. The chain's CDR3 is CATRGPPDSLNQPQHF. The CDR3 nucleotides read TGTGCCACCCGGGGGCCCCCGGACAGCCTCAATCAGCCCCAGCATTTT. The chain combines TRBV15 with TRBJ1-5, with a weak D call TRBD1 (6 bases). CDR3 length equals 16 residues. Trimming took off 8 bases at V and 3 bases at J, with 20 bases between the two ends. Germline V gene data show CDR1 as LNHNV and CDR2 as YYDKDF (reference sequence). Full variable domain (outside the CDR3, taken from reference TRBV15 and TRBJ1-5): DAMVIQNPRYQVTQFGKPVTLSCSQTLNHNVMYWYQQKSSQAPKLLFHYYDKDFNNEADTPDNFQSRRPNTSFCFLDIRSPGLGDTAMYLCATRGPPDSLNQPQHFGDGTRLSIL.

The gene calls are TRBV6-2 or TRBV6-3 and TRBJ2-7; D ambiguous. The CDR3 consists of 14 residues. V lost 1 base, J lost 0 bases, and 7 bases lay in between. Germline CDR1 reads MNHEY; CDR2 reads SVGEGT. CDR3 coding DNA: TGTGCCAGCAGTTACTGGCGGCGCTCCTACGAGCAGTACTTC. Protein sequence: CASSYWRRSYEQYF.

The V and J genes are TRBV7-8 and TRBJ2-1, with 8 bases fitting TRBD2. CDR1 and CDR2 from the germline V gene are SGHVS and FQNEAQ. The CDR3 loop spans 15 amino acids. V was clipped by 5 bases and J by 0 bases; unmatched bases: 3. The CDR3 region has the DNA TGTGCCAGCAGCCGTAGCGGGAACTCCTACAATGAGCAGTTCTTC. It codes for CASSRSGNSYNEQFF.

The rearrangement links TRBV3-1 (or the pseudogene TRBV3-2) to TRBJ2-7; 10 bases fit TRBD2. Germline CDR1 and CDR2: LGHDT and YNNKEL (reference sequence). Trimming took 3 bases from V and 0 from J; bases not matched to a gene: 8. The CDR3 is made up of 17 amino acids. This CDR3 is CASSQGAGTSVSYEQYF. The CDR3 DNA sequence: TGTGCCAGCAGCCAGGGGGCCGGGACTAGCGTCTCCTACGAGCAGTACTTC.

The genes are TRBV19 and TRBJ1-1, with 7 bases aligning to TRBD1. V shed 6 bases, J shed 4 bases, and the junction held 17 bases outside the gene matches. The length of the CDR3 is 17 residues. Germline V gene lookup returns CDR1 LNHDA and CDR2 SQIVND (reference sequence). This chain's CDR3 is CASRTQSGTVRGTEAFF. For the CDR3, the DNA is TGTGCCAGTAGGACGCAATCGGGGACAGTACGTGGCACTGAAGCTTTCTTT.

V usage is TRBV7-9 and J usage is TRBJ1-6; 9 nucleotides align to TRBD1. CDR1 is SEHNR, CDR2 FQNEAQ, per germline (reference sequence). The junction had 6 bases not matched to a gene; V was cut back by 5 bases and J by 7 bases. This CDR3 is 15 amino acids long. CDR3: CASSATGTGNSPLHF. CDR3 nucleotides: TGTGCCAGCAGCGCCACCGGGACAGGGAATTCACCCCTCCACTTT.

CDR3 coding DNA: TGTGCCAGCAGCTTGAGACTGAACACAGATACGCAGTATTTT. Translation gives CASSLRLNTDTQYF. V and J are TRBV5-8 and TRBJ2-3; no clear D. V lost 1 base, J lost 2 bases, and 8 bases lay in between. The CDR3 is made up of 14 amino acids. Germline assignment: CDR1 SGHTS and CDR2 YDEGEE.

This clone was counted between two and nine times. The rearrangement links TRBV9 to TRBJ2-4; TRBD2 aligns across 11 bases. This CDR3 contains 21 residues. V was clipped by 0 bases and J by 0 bases; unmatched bases: 14. Per germline, CDR1 SGDLS and CDR2 YYNGEE. The CDR3 protein is CASSVAGLSGGASKAKNIQYF. The CDR3 bases are TGTGCCAGCAGCGTAGCCGGACTTAGCGGGGGGGCTTCCAAAGCCAAAAACATTCAGTACTTC.